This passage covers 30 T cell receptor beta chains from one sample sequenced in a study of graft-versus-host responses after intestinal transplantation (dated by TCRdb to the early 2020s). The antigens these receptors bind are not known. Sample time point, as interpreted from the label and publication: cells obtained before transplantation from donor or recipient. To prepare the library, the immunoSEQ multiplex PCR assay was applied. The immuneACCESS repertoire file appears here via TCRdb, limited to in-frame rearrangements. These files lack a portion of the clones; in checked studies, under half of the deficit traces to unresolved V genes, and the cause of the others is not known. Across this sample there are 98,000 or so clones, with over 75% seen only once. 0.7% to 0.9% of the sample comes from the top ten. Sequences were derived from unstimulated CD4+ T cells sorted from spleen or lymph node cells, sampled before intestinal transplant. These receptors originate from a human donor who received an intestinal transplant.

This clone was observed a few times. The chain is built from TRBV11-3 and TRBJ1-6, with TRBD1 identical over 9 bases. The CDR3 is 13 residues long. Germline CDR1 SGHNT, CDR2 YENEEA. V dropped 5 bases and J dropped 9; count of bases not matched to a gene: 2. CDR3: CASSPDRGSPLHF. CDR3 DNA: TGTGCCAGCAGCCCGGACAGGGGTTCACCCCTCCACTTT.

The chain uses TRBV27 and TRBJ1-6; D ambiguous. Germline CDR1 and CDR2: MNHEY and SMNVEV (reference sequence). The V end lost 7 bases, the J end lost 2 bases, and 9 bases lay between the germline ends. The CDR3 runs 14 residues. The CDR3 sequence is CASKREAYNSPLHF. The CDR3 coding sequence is TGTGCCAGCAAAAGGGAGGCCTATAATTCACCCCTCCACTTT.

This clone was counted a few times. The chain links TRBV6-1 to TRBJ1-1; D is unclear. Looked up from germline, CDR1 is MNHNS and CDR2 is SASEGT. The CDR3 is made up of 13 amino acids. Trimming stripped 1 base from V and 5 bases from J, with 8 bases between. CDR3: CASSEVVGTEAFF. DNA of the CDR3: TGTGCCAGCAGTGAAGTAGTGGGAACTGAAGCTTTCTTT.

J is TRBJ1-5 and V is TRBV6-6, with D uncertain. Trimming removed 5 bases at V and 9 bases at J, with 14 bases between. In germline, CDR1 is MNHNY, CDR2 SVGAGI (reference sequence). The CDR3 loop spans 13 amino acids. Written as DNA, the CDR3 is TGTGCCAGCAGTGCAGGACGAGAGACGCCCCAGCATTTT. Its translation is CASSAGRETPQHF.

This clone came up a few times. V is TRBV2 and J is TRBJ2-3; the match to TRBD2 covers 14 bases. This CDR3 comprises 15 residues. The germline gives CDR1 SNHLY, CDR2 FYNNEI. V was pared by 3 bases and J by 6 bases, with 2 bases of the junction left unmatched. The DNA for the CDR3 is TGTGCCAGCAGTGAGACTAGCGGGGGGGCCGATACGCAGTATTTT. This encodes CASSETSGGADTQYF.

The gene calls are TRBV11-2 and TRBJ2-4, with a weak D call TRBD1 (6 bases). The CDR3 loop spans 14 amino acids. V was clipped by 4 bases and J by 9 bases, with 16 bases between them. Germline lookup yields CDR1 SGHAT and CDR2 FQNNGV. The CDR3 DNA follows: TGTGCCAGCAGCTCCAGGGGAATAGACACCATTCAGTACTTC. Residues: CASSSRGIDTIQYF.

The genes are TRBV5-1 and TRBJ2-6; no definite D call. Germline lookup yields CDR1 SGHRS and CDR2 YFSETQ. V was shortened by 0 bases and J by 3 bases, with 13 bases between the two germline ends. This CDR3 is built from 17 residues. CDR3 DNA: TGCGCCAGCAGCTTGGTTGGCGGTTTCCGTGGGGCCAACGTCCTGACTTTC. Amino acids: CASSLVGGFRGANVLTF.

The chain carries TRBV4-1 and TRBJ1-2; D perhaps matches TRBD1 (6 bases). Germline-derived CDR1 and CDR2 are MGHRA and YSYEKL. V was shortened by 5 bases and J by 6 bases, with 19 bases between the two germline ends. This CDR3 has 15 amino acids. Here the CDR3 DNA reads TGCGCCAGCAGCTACGGACAGACAGGCTATCATGGCTACACCTTC. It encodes CASSYGQTGYHGYTF.

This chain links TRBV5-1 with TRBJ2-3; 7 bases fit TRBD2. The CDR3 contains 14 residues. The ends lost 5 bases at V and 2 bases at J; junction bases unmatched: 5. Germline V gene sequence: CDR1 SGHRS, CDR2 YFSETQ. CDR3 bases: TGCGCCAGCAGAGCGGGGTTTCTCACAGATACGCAGTATTTT. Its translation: CASRAGFLTDTQYF.

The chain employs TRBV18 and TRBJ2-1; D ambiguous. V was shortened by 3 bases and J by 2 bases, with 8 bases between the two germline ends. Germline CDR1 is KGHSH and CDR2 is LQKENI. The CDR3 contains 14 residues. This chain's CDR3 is CASSPHQTYNEQFF. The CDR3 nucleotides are TGTGCCAGCTCACCGCACCAGACCTACAATGAGCAGTTCTTC.

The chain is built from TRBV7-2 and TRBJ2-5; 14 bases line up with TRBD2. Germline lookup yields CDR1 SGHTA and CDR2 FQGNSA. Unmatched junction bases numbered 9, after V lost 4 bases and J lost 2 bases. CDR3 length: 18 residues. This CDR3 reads CASSSTSGGVGRQETQYF. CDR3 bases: TGTGCCAGCAGCTCGACTAGCGGGGGGGTAGGGCGGCAAGAGACCCAGTACTTC.

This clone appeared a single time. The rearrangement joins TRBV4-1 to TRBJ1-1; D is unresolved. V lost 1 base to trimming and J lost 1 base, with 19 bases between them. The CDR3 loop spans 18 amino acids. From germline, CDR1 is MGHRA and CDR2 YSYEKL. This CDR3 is CASSQVSEWGTGNTEAFF. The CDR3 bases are TGCGCCAGCAGCCAAGTCTCCGAGTGGGGTACCGGGAACACTGAAGCTTTCTTT.

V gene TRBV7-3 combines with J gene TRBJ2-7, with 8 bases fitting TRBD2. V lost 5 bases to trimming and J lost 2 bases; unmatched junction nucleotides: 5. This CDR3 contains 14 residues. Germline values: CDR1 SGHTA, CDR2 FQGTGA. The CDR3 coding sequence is TGTGCCAGCAGCCATACAGCGGGAGCCTACGAGCAGTACTTC. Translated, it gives CASSHTAGAYEQYF.

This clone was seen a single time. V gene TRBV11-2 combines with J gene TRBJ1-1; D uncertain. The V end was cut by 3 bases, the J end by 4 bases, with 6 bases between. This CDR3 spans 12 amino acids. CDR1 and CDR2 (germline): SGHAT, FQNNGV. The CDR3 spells CASSLWGTEAFF. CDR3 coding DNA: TGTGCCAGCAGCTTGTGGGGCACTGAAGCTTTCTTT.

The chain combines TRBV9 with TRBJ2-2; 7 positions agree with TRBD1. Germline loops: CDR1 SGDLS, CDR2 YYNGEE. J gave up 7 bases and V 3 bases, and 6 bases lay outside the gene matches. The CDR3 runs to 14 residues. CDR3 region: CASSGHRGGGELFF. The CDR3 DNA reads TGTGCCAGCAGCGGACACAGGGGTGGCGGGGAGCTGTTTTTT.

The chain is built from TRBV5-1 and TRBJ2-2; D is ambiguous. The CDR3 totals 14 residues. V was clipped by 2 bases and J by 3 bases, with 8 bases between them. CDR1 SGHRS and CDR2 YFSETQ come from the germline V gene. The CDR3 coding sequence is TGCGCCAGCAGCTTAGCATTGGACACCGGGGAGCTGTTTTTT. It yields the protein CASSLALDTGELFF.

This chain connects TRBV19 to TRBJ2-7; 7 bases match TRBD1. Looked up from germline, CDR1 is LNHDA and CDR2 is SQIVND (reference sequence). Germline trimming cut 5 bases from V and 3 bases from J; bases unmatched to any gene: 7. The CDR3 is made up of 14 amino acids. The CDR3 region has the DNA TGTGCCAGTAGTCTACAGGGGTCTAACTACGAGCAGTACTTC. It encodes CASSLQGSNYEQYF. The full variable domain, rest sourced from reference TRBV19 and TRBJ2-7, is DGGITQSPKYLFRKEGQNVTLSCEQNLNHDAMYWYRQDPGQGLRLIYYSQIVNDFQKGDIAEGYSVSREKKESFPLTVTSAQKNPTAFYLCASSLQGSNYEQYFGPGTRLTVT.

The CDR3: CASSRGQQETQYF. CDR3 DNA sequence: TGTGCCAGCAGCCGAGGACAGCAAGAGACCCAGTACTTC. The V call is TRBV6-6, the J call TRBJ2-5; perhaps TRBD1 as D (6 bases). CDR3 length equals 13 residues. From germline, CDR1 is MNHNY and CDR2 SVGAGI (reference sequence). V dropped 6 bases and J dropped 2 bases, with 10 bases sitting between them.

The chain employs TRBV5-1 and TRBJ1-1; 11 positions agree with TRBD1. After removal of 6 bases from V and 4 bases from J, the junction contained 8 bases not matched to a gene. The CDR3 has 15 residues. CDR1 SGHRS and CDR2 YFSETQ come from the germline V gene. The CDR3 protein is CASTGTGGVSTEAFF. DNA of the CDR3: TGCGCCAGCACTGGGACAGGGGGGGTGAGCACTGAAGCTTTCTTT.

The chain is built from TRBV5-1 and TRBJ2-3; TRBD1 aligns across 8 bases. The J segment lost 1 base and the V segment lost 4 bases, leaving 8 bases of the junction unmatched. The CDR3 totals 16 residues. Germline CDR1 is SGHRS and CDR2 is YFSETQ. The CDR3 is CASSTGQGMGTDTQYF. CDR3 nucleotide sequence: TGCGCCAGCAGCACCGGACAGGGTATGGGCACAGATACGCAGTATTTT. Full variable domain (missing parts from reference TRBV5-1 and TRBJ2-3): KAGVTQTPRYLIKTRGQQVTLSCSPISGHRSVSWYQQTPGQGLQFLFEYFSETQRNKGNFPGRFSGRQFSNSRSEMNVSTLELGDSALYLCASSTGQGMGTDTQYFGPGTRLTVL.

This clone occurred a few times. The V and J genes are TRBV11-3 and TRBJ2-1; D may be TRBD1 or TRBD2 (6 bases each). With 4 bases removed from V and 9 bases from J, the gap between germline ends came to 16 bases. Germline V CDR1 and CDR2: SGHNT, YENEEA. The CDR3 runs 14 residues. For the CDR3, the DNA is TGTGCCAGCAGCTGGAGGGTGGGGGCGTCTGAGCAGTTCTTC. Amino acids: CASSWRVGASEQFF.

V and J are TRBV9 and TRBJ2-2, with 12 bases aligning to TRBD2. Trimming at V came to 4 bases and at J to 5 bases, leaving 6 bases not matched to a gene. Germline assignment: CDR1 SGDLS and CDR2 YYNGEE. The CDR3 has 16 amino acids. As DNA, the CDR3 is TGTGCCAGCAGCCTCGGGACTAGCGGGTTAACCGGGGAGCTGTTTTTT. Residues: CASSLGTSGLTGELFF.

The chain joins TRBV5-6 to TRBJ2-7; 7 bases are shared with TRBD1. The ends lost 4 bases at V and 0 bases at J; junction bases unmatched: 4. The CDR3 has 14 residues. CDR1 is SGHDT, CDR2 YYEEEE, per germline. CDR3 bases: TGTGCCAGCAGCCCCAGACAGGGCTCCTACGAGCAGTACTTC. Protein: CASSPRQGSYEQYF.

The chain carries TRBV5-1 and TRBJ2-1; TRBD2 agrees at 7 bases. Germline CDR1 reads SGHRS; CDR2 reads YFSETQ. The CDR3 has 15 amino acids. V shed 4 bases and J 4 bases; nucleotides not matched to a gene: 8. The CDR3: CASSPQTSAYNEQFF. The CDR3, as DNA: TGCGCCAGCAGCCCGCAAACTAGCGCGTACAATGAGCAGTTCTTC.

Here the CDR3 reads CASIETGNTEAFF. As DNA, the CDR3 is TGTGCCAGCATTGAGACAGGGAACACTGAAGCTTTCTTT. The chain links TRBV11-3 to TRBJ1-1, with D possibly TRBD1 on 6 matching bases. CDR1 is SGHNT and CDR2 is YENEEA in the germline V gene. Trimming removed 7 bases at V and 1 base at J, with 10 bases between. CDR3 length equals 13 residues.

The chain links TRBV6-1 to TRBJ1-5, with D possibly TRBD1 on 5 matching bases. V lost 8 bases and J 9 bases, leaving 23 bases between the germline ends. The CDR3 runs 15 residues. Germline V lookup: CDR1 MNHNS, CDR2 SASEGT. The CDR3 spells CASQASRSGRRPQHF. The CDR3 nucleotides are TGTGCCAGCCAAGCGTCTCGATCGGGGCGGCGGCCCCAGCATTTT.

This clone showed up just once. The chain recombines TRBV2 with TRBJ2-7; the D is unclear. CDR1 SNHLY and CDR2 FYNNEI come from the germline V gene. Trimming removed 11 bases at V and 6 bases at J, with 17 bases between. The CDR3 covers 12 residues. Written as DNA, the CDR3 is TGTGCCGCTATGCGCTTCGGGCGCGAGCAGTACTTC. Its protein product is CAAMRFGREQYF.

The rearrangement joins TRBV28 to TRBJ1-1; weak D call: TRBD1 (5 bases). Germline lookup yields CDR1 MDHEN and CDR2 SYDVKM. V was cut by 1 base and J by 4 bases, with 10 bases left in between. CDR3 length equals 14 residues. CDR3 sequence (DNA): TGTGCCAGCAGTTTATTGAGGAGGGGCACTGAAGCTTTCTTT. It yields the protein CASSLLRRGTEAFF. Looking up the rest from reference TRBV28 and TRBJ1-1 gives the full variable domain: DVKVTQSSRYLVKRTGEKVFLECVQDMDHENMFWYRQDPGLGLRLIYFSYDVKMKEKGDIPEGYSVSREKKERFSLILESASTNQTSMYLCASSLLRRGTEAFFGQGTRLTVV.

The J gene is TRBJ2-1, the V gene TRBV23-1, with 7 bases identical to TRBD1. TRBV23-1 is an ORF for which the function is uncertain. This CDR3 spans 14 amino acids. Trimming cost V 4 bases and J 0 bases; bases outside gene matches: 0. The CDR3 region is CASSPGGSYNEQFF. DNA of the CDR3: TGCGCCAGCAGTCCAGGGGGCTCCTACAATGAGCAGTTCTTC.

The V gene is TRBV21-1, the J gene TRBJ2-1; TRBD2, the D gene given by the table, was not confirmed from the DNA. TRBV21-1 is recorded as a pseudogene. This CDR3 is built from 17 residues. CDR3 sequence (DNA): TGTGCCAGCAGCAAAGTAGGGGGACTAGCAGAGTACAATGAGCAGTTCTTC. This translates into CASSKVGGLAEYNEQFF.